This T cell receptor (beta chain) was identified in a study of blood T cell repertoires in COVID-19. Study background: From the United States, Italy and Spain came samples of acute and convalescent COVID-19. From T cells, B-cell-depleted T cells, or PBMCs came the material, which was cDNA or gDNA.

Authors' data handling: Scientists estimated how many nucleated cells there were by amplifying reference gene primers. Only in-frame clones appear in the TCRdb table, and some are missing; sequencing was by immunoSEQ multiplex PCR. The D gene and trimming were derived from the DNA, and the V and J assignments and clone size from that table. The sample lists 81,000 or so clones; 75% to 85% were seen once. CDR1 is MRHNA and CDR2 is SNTAGT in the germline V gene. The CDR3 is 16 amino acids. Trimming shortened V by 6 bases and J by 5 bases, and 20 bases separated the two germline ends. The rearrangement uses TRBV6-4 and TRBJ1-5; tentatively, D is TRBD1 (5 bases). The specimen was peripheral blood. The sequence was obtained from a human donor in a cohort sampled during active COVID-19. The CDR3 loop is CASRGPTTQVYQPQHF. The CDR3 nucleotides are TGTGCCAGCAGAGGCCCTACCACACAGGTCTATCAGCCCCAGCATTTT.